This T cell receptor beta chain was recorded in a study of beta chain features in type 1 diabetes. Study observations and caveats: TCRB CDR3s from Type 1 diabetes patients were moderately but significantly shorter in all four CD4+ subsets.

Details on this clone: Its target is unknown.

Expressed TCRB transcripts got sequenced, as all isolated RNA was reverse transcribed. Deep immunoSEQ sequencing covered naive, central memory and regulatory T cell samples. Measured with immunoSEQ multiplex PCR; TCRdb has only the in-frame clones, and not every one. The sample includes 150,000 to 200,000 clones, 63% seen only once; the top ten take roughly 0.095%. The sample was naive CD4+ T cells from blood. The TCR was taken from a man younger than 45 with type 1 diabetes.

The CDR3 region is CSVGTEDGYTF. The CDR3 DNA reads TGCAGCGTAGGGACAGAGGATGGCTACACCTTC. The V call is TRBV29-1, the J call TRBJ1-2; 7 bases match TRBD1. V shed 6 bases and J 6 bases; nucleotides not matched to a gene: 4. Looked up from germline, CDR1 is SQVTM and CDR2 is ANQGSEA. The CDR3 consists of 11 residues.